This section outlines one TCR beta chain sequence together with its context. Its antigen is unidentified. These data belong to a study of graft-versus-host responses after intestinal transplantation. As for the study in general: After anti-thymocyte globulin induction, recipients took tacrolimus and steroids for about 3 years. General observations from the study: Graft-donor T cell macrochimerism coincided with high graft-versus-host to host-versus-graft clonal ratios in allografts. The highest levels of circulating GvH clones went along with early declines in HvG clones after transplant. Present in recipient marrow, GvH clones included some that appeared first in ileum or blood.

Generated by immunoSEQ multiplex PCR, the TCRdb table keeps only in-frame clones and is missing some. The data hold roughly 14,000 clones, with more than 75% observed a single time. From germline, CDR1 is MNHNS and CDR2 SASEGT. This CDR3 is 15 amino acids long. Trimming took off 6 bases at V and 4 bases at J, with 16 bases between the two ends. The rearrangement joins TRBV6-1 to TRBJ1-5; D may be TRBD1 (5 bases). The sample was bone marrow, taken more than 120 days after intestinal transplantation. This sequence was found in a human patient who received an intestinal transplant, so some T cells may come from the graft donor. DNA for the CDR3: TGTGCCAGCAGCCTCACCGGGGCCGATAATCAGCCCCAGCATTTT. Encoded protein: CASSLTGADNQPQHF.